This T cell receptor (beta chain) appears in the sequencing data of a study of shared T cell receptors in the human thymus. Sequencing used immunoSEQ multiplex PCR; TCRdb keeps in-frame clones, though not all of them. The data contain some 760,000 clones, 70% to 90% of them singletons. In addition, the sample was reused for a study of human thymus T cells.

Sequencing input: thymocytes. The sequence came from a girl less than two years old with a congenital heart defect.

CDR3 sequence reads: CASSSGRGGRQPQHF. For the CDR3, the DNA is TGTGCCAGCAGTTCGGGCCGTGGAGGGCGTCAGCCCCAGCATTTT. The chain couples TRBV27 to TRBJ1-5; D unresolved. V lost 4 bases to trimming and J lost 6 bases, with 16 bases between them. CDR1 is MNHEY and CDR2 is SMNVEV in the germline V gene (reference sequence). The CDR3 contains 15 residues.